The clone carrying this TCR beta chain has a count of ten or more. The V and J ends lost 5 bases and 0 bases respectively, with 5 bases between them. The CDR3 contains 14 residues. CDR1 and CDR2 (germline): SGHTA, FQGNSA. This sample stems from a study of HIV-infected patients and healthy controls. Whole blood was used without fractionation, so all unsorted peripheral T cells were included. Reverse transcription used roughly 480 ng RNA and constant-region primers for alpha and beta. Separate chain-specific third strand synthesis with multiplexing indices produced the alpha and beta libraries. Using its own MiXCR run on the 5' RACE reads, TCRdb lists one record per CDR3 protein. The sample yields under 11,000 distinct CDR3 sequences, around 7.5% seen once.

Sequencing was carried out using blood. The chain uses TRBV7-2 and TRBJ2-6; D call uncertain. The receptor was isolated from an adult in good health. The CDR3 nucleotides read TGTGCCAGCAGCGGGTACTCTGGGGCCAACGTCCTGACTTTC. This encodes CASSGYSGANVLTF.